The text below deals with one T cell receptor (beta chain). Germline CDR1 is WSHSY and CDR2 is SAAADI. The CDR3 has 15 residues. This record belongs to a study of human CD8 memory T cell subsets. Construction of TCR beta libraries was accomplished by means of UMI-labeled 5' RACE. TCRdb reprocessed the 5' RACE reads and keeps a single row for each CDR3 protein, giving no DNA. The sample shows approximately 7,000 distinct CDR3 sequences, and approximately 23% sits with its ten largest clones. This sequence was found in a human donor in good health. The rearrangement joins TRBV10-2 to TRBJ2-3. The sample comprised CD8+ stem-like memory T cells (TSCM and TCM) sorted from PBMCs. The subset here: stem-like memory CD8 T cells (TSTEM), CCR7+ PD-1- TIGIT-. This chain's CDR3 is CASSQETRRTDTQYF.